Shown below are 21 T cell receptor beta chains from a single sample sequenced in a study of blood T cell repertoires in COVID-19. Sequenced by immunoSEQ multiplex PCR; TCRdb stores in-frame clones only, minus some. This sample has about 76,000 clones, with 70% to 90% found just once. Sequenced sample: peripheral blood. The origin of the receptors is a human donor in a cohort sampled during active COVID-19.

V is TRBV27 and J is TRBJ2-2; TRBD2 is a possible D gene (5 bases). CDR1 and CDR2 (germline): MNHEY, SMNVEV (reference sequence). CDR3 length equals 13 residues. Deletions cut 2 bases from V and 6 bases from J, with 7 bases between. The CDR3 bases are TGTGCCAGCAGTTTAACCGGGGCCGGGGAGCTGTTTTTT. Amino acids: CASSLTGAGELFF.

This clone was observed a handful of times. The CDR3 region is CASTTRAMDGYTF. The DNA for the CDR3 is TGTGCCAGCACCACCAGGGCGATGGATGGCTACACCTTC. The V call is TRBV5-4, the J call TRBJ1-2, with D tentatively TRBD1 (5 bases). The germline V and J ends were trimmed by 6 bases and 6 bases, with 15 bases remaining between them. The germline V gene has CDR1 SGHNT and CDR2 YYREEE (reference sequence). The CDR3 is 13 residues long.

In this sample, this clone turned up a few times. This chain connects TRBV3-1 (or the pseudogene TRBV3-2) to TRBJ1-1; D uncertain. The CDR3 length is 13 residues. Germline loops: CDR1 LGHDT, CDR2 YNNKEL (reference sequence). Trimming stripped 1 base from V and 1 base from J, with 4 bases between. The CDR3 reads CASSQGGNTEAFF. The CDR3 region has the DNA TGTGCCAGCAGCCAAGGCGGGAACACTGAAGCTTTCTTT.

The chain's CDR3 is CASSLEGQGYNEQFF. CDR3 bases: TGTGCCAGCAGCTTAGAGGGACAGGGTTACAATGAGCAGTTCTTC. The gene calls are TRBV7-3 and TRBJ2-1, with 9 bases aligning to TRBD1. The CDR3 has 15 residues. V was clipped by 2 bases and J by 4 bases; unmatched bases: 3. Per the germline V gene, CDR1 is SGHTA and CDR2 is FQGTGA. The full variable domain, in which reference TRBV7-3 and TRBJ2-1 provide the parts outside the CDR3, is GAGVSQTPSNKVTEKGKYVELRCDPISGHTALYWYRQSLGQGPEFLIYFQGTGAADDSGLPNDRFFAVRPEGSVSTLKIQRTERGDSAVYLCASSLEGQGYNEQFFGPGTRLTVL.

This clone was observed once. This sequence joins TRBV5-6 and TRBJ2-5; 8 bases agree with TRBD1. CDR1 is SGHDT and CDR2 is YYEEEE in the germline V gene. Trimming removed 4 bases from V and 5 bases from J; junction bases left unmatched: 10. The CDR3 totals 15 residues. CDR3: CASSPARTGQETQYF. In DNA form, the CDR3 reads TGTGCCAGCAGCCCTGCCAGGACAGGGCAGGAGACCCAGTACTTC.

The chain uses TRBV5-4 and TRBJ1-1; 7 nucleotides match TRBD1. Germline values: CDR1 SGHNT, CDR2 YYREEE (reference sequence). Trimming at V came to 5 bases and at J to 0 bases, leaving 7 bases not matched to a gene. The CDR3 runs 15 residues. The CDR3 region is CASSQGGWMNTEAFF. CDR3 DNA sequence: TGTGCCAGCAGTCAAGGGGGCTGGATGAACACTGAAGCTTTCTTT.

This clone was detected once. At one end, the junction sequence differs from germline, possibly due to a read error. The rearrangement joins TRBV16 to TRBJ2-1, with TRBD1 identical over 7 bases. The CDR3 sequence is 12 residues long. Germline V gene data show CDR1 as KGHSY and CDR2 as FQNENV. This CDR3 reads CASSHDDRVSIF. In DNA, the CDR3 is TGTGCCAGCAGCCATGATGACAGGGTTTCGATCTTC.

The CDR3 region is CASSQQGAINSPLHF. CDR3 coding DNA: TGTGCCAGCAGCCAACAGGGGGCTATTAATTCACCCCTCCACTTT. This chain uses TRBV5-4 with TRBJ1-6; TRBD1 matches at 9 bases. CDR1 is SGHNT and CDR2 is YYREEE in the germline V gene (reference sequence). The junction had 5 bases not matched to a gene; V was cut back by 4 bases and J by 6 bases. CDR3 length: 15 residues. Full variable domain (remainder filled in from reference TRBV5-4 and TRBJ1-6): ETGVTQSPTHLIKTRGQQVTLRCSSQSGHNTVSWYQQALGQGPQFIFQYYREEENGRGNFPPRFSGLQFPNYSSELNVNALELDDSALYLCASSQQGAINSPLHFGNGTRLTVT.

In this sample, this clone turned up once. The gene calls are TRBV6-6 and TRBJ1-1; D is ambiguous. CDR3 length: 12 amino acids. With 0 bases removed from V and 8 bases from J, the gap between germline ends came to 7 bases. The germline gives CDR1 MNHNY, CDR2 SVGAGI (reference sequence). Here the CDR3 DNA reads TGTGCCAGCAGTTACTCGGAGGGAGAAGCTTTCTTT. Amino acids: CASSYSEGEAFF.

This rearrangement joins TRBV5-1 to TRBJ1-3; the match to TRBD1 covers 7 bases. Germline values: CDR1 SGHRS, CDR2 YFSETQ. After removal of 4 bases from V and 4 bases from J, the junction contained 11 bases not matched to a gene. The CDR3 consists of 16 residues. The CDR3 DNA sequence: TGCGCCAGCAGCATCTATGGGACAGAGACCGGAAACACCATATATTTT. Translation gives CASSIYGTETGNTIYF.

V usage is TRBV7-2 and J usage is TRBJ2-1; D might be TRBD2 (5 bases). V shed 3 bases and J shed 10 bases, with 10 bases lying between them. Germline V gene sequence: CDR1 SGHTA, CDR2 FQGNSA. The CDR3 length is 12 residues. This chain's CDR3 is CASSFGEREQFF. CDR3 coding DNA: TGTGCCAGCAGCTTTGGTGAGCGGGAGCAGTTCTTC.

This clone was observed a handful of times. V is TRBV2 and J is TRBJ1-6, with 9 bases aligning to TRBD1. Unmatched junction bases numbered 6, after V lost 6 bases and J lost 3 bases. The CDR3 spans 16 residues. Per the germline V gene, CDR1 is SNHLY and CDR2 is FYNNEI. CDR3 coding DNA: TGTGCCAGCAGAGGGACAGGGCTTTTCTATAATTCACCCCTCCACTTT. Its translation: CASRGTGLFYNSPLHF.

This chain uses TRBV6-1 with TRBJ2-1; unclear D gene. The V gene lost 3 bases and the J gene lost 3 bases, with 18 bases spanning the gap. Germline CDR1 MNHNS, CDR2 SASEGT. The CDR3 has 17 amino acids. The CDR3 sequence: CASSERPDGPLYNEQFF. The CDR3 nucleotides read TGTGCCAGCAGTGAGCGCCCGGATGGGCCGCTCTACAATGAGCAGTTCTTC.

The gene calls are TRBV2 and TRBJ2-3; D is uncertain. Deletions cut 4 bases from V and 6 bases from J, with 20 bases between. CDR1 is SNHLY and CDR2 is FYNNEI in the germline V gene. CDR3 length: 16 residues. The CDR3 loop reads CASSVATPQRADTQYF. CDR3 DNA sequence: TGTGCCAGCAGTGTGGCGACGCCTCAGCGCGCGGATACGCAGTATTTT.

This sequence joins TRBV28 and TRBJ2-7; 9 positions agree with TRBD1. CDR1 is MDHEN, CDR2 SYDVKM, per germline. J was trimmed by 4 bases and V by 8 bases; bases with no gene match: 12. This CDR3 is 15 amino acids long. The CDR3 DNA reads TGTGCCAGCCTTACACAGGGGGCGCAGGGTTACGAGCAGTACTTC. Its protein is CASLTQGAQGYEQYF.

The chain has TRBV19 and TRBJ2-7; 11 nucleotides match TRBD2. This CDR3 comprises 15 residues. V lost 7 bases to trimming and J lost 3 bases; unmatched junction nucleotides: 8. The germline V gene encodes CDR1 LNHDA and CDR2 SQIVND (reference sequence). DNA for the CDR3: TGTGCCAGTAATACCCCCGGGACTAGCGGCTACGAGCAGTACTTC. It codes for CASNTPGTSGYEQYF.

This chain joins TRBV7-9 and TRBJ1-4; D unresolved. Per the germline V gene, CDR1 is SEHNR and CDR2 is FQNEAQ (reference sequence). CDR3 length: 17 amino acids. Trimming took 1 base from V and 0 from J, leaving 12 bases between them. CDR3 residues: CASSLGPRLATNEKLFF. DNA for the CDR3: TGTGCCAGCAGCTTAGGGCCGCGGCTAGCAACTAATGAAAAACTGTTTTTT.

This chain connects TRBV29-1 to TRBJ2-7, with TRBD2 matching 9 bases. Germline V gene sequence: CDR1 SQVTM, CDR2 ANQGSEA. V was pared by 7 bases and J by 0 bases, with 13 bases of the junction left unmatched. CDR3 length: 16 residues. The CDR3 DNA sequence: TGCAGCGCCCTCGGGGTTTCGCGGGAGGGCTCCTACGAGCAGTACTTC. This translates into CSALGVSREGSYEQYF.

V is TRBV21-1 and J is TRBJ2-1; TRBD2, the table's D call, was not compared with the DNA. TRBV21-1 is a recognized pseudogene. CDR3 length equals 11 residues. Here the CDR3 DNA reads TGTGCCAGCACTACAGCGGGGGATAAGTTCTTC. Translation gives CASTTAGDKFF.

The chain couples TRBV28 to TRBJ2-2; D perhaps matches TRBD1 (6 bases). The CDR3 is 15 residues long. Deletions cut 6 bases from V and 0 bases from J, with 11 bases between. In germline, CDR1 is MDHEN, CDR2 SYDVKM. DNA of the CDR3: TGTGCCAGCAGGGAACAGGGTTCGAACACCGGGGAGCTGTTTTTT. It codes for CASREQGSNTGELFF.

The genes are TRBV7-2 and TRBJ1-4; 8 bases fit TRBD1. V lost 5 bases, J lost 8 bases, and 10 bases stayed unmatched. Germline assignment: CDR1 SGHTA and CDR2 FQGNSA. The CDR3 is 15 amino acids. The chain's CDR3 is CASSPTGTGREKLFF. The CDR3 region has the DNA TGTGCCAGCAGCCCAACCGGGACAGGAAGGGAAAAACTGTTTTTT.